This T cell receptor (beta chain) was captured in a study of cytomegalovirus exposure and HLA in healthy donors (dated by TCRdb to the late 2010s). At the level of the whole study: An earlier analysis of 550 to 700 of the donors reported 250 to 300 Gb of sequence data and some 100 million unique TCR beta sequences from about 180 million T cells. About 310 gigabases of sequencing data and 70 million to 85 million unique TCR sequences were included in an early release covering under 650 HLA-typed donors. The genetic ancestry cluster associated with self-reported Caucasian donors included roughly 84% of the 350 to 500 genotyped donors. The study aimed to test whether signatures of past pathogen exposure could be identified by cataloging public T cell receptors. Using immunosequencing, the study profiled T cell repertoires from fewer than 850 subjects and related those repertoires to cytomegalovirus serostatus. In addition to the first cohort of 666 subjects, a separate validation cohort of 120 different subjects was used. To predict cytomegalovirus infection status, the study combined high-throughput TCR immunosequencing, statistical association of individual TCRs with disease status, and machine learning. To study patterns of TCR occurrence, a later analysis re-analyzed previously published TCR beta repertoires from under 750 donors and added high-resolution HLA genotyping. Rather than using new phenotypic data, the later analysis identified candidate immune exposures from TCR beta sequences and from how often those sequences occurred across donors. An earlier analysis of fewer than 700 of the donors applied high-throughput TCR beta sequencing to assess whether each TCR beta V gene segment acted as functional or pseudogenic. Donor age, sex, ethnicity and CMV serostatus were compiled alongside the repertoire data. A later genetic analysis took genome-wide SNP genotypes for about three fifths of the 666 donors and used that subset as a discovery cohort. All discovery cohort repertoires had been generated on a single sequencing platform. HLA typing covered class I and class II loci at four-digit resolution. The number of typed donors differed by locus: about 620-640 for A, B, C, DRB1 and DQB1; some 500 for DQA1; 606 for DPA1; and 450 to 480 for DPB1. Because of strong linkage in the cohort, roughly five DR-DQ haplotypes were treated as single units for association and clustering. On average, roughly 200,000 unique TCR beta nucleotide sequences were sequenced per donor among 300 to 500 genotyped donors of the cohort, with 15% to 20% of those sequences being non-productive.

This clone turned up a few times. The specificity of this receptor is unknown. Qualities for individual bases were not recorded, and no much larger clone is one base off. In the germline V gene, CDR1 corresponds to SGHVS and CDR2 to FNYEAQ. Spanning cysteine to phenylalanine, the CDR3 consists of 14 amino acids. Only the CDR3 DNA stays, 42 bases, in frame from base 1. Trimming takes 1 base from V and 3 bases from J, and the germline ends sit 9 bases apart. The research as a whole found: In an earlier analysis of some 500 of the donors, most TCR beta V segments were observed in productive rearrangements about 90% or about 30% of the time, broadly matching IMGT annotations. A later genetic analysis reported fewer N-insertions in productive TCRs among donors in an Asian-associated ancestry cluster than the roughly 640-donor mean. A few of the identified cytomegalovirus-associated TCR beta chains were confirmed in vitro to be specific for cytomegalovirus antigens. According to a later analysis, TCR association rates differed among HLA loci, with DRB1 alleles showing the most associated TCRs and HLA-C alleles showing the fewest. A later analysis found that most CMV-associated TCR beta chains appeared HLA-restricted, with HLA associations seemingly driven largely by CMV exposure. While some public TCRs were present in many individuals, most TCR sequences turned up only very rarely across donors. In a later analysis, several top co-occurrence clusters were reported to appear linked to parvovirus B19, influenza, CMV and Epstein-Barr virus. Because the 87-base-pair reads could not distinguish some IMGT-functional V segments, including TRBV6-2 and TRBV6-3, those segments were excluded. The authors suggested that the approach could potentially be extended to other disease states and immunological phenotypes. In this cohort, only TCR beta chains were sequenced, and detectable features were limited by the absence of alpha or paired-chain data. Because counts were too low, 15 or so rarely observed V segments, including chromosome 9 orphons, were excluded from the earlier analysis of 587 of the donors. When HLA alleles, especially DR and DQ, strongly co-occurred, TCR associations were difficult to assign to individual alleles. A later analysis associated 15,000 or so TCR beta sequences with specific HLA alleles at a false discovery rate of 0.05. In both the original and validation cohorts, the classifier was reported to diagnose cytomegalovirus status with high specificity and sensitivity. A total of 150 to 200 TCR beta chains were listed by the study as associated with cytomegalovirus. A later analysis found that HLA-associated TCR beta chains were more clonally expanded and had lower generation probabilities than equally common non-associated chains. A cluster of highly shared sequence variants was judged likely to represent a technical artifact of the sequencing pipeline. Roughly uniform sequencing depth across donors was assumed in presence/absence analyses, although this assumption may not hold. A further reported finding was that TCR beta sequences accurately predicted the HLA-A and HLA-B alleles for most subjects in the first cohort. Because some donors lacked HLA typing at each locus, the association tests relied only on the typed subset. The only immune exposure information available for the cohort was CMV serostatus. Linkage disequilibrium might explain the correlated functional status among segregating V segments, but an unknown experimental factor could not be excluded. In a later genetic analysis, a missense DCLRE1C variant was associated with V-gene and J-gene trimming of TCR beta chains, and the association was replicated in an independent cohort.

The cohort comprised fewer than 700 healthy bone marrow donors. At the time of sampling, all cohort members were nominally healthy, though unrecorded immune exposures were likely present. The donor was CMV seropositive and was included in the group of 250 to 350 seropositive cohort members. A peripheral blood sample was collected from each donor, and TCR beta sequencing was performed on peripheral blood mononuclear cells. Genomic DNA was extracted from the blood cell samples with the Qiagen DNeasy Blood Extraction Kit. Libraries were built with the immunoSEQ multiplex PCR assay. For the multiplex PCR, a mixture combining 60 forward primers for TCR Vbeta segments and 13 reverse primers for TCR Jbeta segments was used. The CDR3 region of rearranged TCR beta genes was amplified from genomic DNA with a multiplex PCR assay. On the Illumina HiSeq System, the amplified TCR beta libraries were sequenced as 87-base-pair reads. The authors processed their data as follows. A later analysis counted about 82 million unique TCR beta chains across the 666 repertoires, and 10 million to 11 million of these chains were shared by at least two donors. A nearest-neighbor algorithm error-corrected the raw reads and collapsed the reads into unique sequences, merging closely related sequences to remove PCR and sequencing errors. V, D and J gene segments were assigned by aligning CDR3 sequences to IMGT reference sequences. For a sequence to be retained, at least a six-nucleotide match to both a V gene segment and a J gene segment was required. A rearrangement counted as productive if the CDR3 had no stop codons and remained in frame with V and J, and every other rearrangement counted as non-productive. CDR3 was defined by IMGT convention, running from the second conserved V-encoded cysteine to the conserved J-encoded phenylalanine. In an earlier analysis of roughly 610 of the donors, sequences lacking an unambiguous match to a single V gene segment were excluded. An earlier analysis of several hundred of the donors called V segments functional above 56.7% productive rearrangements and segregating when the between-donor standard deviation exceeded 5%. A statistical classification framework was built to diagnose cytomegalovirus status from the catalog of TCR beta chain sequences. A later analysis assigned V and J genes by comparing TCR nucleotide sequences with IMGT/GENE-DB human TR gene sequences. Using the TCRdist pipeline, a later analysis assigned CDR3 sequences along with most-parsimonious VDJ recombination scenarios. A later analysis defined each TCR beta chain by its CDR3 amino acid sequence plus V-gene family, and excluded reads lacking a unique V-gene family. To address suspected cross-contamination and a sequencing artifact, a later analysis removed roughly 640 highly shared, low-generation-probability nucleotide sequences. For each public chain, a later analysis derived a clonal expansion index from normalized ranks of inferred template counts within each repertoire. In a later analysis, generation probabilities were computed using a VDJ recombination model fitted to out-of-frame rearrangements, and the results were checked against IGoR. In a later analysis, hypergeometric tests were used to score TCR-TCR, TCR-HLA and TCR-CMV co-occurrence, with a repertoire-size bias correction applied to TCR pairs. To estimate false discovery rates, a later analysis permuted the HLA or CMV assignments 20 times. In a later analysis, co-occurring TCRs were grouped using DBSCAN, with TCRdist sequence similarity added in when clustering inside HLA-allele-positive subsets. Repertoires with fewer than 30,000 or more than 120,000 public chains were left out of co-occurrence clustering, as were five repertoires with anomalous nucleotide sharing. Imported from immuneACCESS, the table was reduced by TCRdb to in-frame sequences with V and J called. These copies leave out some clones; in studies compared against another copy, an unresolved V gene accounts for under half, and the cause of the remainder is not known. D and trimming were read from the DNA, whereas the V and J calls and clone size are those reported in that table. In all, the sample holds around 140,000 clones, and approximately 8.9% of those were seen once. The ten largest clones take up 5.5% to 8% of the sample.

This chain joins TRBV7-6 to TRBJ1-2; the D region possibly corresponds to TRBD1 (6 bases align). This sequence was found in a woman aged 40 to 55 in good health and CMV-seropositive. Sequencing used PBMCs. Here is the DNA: TGTGCCAGCAGCTTAGAAGGGGGGGACTATGGCTACACCTTC. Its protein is CASSLEGGDYGYTF.